The 5 T cell receptor beta chains given below trace back to one sample, sequenced in a study of blood T cell repertoires in COVID-19 (dated by TCRdb to the early 2020s). Libraries were made using the immunoSEQ multiplex PCR assay. Drawn from immuneACCESS, this table holds only the in-frame rearrangements with V and J called that TCRdb kept. Clones are partly lost; checked studies trace under half to an unresolved V gene and leave the rest unexplained. The sample has 250,000 to 300,000 clones on record, approximately 90% of them singletons. 2% of the sample is in the top ten clones. The sequenced sample was PBMCs or T cells enriched from blood (not recorded which). The source of these receptors is a woman aged 60-75 years in a cohort exposed to, infected with or recovered from COVID-19 (not recorded which).

The rearrangement joins TRBV5-1 to TRBJ2-5; the match to TRBD2 covers 12 bases. Trimming cost V 7 bases and J 0 bases; bases outside gene matches: 4. The CDR3 consists of 15 residues. Germline V lookup: CDR1 SGHRS, CDR2 YFSETQ. The CDR3 region has the DNA TGCGCCAGCTGTACTAGCGGGGGGTACCAAGAGACCCAGTACTTC. Its protein product is CASCTSGGYQETQYF.

This clone has a handful of counts. The gene calls are TRBV4-2 and TRBJ1-4; tentatively, D is TRBD1 (6 bases). Deletions cut 3 bases from V and 2 bases from J, with 13 bases between. Germline CDR1 LGHNA, CDR2 YNFKEQ. The CDR3 runs 16 residues. The CDR3 here is CASSQATGSTNEKLFF. CDR3 nucleotide sequence: TGTGCCAGCAGCCAGGCTACAGGGTCCACTAATGAAAAACTGTTTTTT.

This clone occurred once. V usage is TRBV28 and J usage is TRBJ1-5, with D possibly being TRBD1 (5 bases). The CDR3 contains 17 residues. V dropped 3 bases and J dropped 3 bases, with 18 bases sitting between them. The germline V gene has CDR1 MDHEN and CDR2 SYDVKM. DNA of the CDR3: TGTGCCAGCAGTTTGGGCAAGGCAGCAGGGATCAATCAGCCCCAGCATTTT. This codes for CASSLGKAAGINQPQHF.

This clone was seen a single time. The genes are TRBV5-1 and TRBJ2-1, with 8 bases fitting TRBD1. The CDR3 covers 16 residues. With 4 bases clipped from V and 5 bases from J, the junction kept 11 bases outside the gene matches. Germline CDR1 is SGHRS and CDR2 is YFSETQ. In DNA form, the CDR3 reads TGCGCCAGCAGCACAGGACAGGGTGGGAAGGACAATGAGCAGTTCTTC. Translated, it gives CASSTGQGGKDNEQFF. Based on the CDR3 plus reference TRBV5-1 and TRBJ2-1, the full variable domain is KAGVTQTPRYLIKTRGQQVTLSCSPISGHRSVSWYQQTPGQGLQFLFEYFSETQRNKGNFPGRFSGRQFSNSRSEMNVSTLELGDSALYLCASSTGQGGKDNEQFFGPGTRLTVL.

The chain carries TRBV19 and TRBJ1-2, with TRBD1 matching over 7 bases. This CDR3 spans 13 amino acids. The germline V gene has CDR1 LNHDA and CDR2 SQIVND (reference sequence). With V trimmed by 6 bases and J by 4 bases, 5 bases remained unmatched. The CDR3 region is CASRPTGSYGYTF. DNA of the CDR3: TGTGCCAGTAGACCGACAGGGTCCTATGGCTACACCTTC.